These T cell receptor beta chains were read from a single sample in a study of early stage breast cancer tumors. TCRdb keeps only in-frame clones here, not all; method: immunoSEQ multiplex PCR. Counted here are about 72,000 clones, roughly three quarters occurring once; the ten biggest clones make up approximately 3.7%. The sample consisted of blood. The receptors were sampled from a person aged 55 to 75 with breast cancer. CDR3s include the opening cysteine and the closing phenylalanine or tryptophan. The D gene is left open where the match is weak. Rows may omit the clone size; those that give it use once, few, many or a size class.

cdr3_aa: CASSPPLPVREKLFF
cdr3_nt: TGTGCCAGCTCACCACCCCTCCCCGTTCGGGAAAAACTGTTTTTT
d_call: .
v_call: TRBV18
j_call: TRBJ1-4
clone_size: .

cdr3_aa: CAASRNYYNEQFF
cdr3_nt: TGTGCCGCCTCGAGGAATTATTACAATGAGCAGTTCTTC
d_call: .
v_call: TRBV19
j_call: TRBJ2-1
clone_size: .

cdr3_aa: CASSSYGQGHGYTF
cdr3_nt: TGTGCCAGCAGCTCTTATGGACAGGGGCACGGCTACACCTTC
d_call: TRBD1
v_call: TRBV7-9
j_call: TRBJ1-2
clone_size: .

cdr3_aa: CASKLAANTDTQYF
cdr3_nt: TGTGCCAGCAAGCTAGCGGCAAATACAGATACGCAGTATTTT
d_call: TRBD2
v_call: TRBV7-3
j_call: TRBJ2-3
clone_size: .

cdr3_aa: CASSLASATNTGELFF
cdr3_nt: TGTGCCAGCAGCTTAGCGTCGGCCACGAACACCGGGGAGCTGTTTTTT
d_call: .
v_call: TRBV11-2
j_call: TRBJ2-2
clone_size: .

cdr3_aa: CASSEQGETYEQYF
cdr3_nt: TGTGCCAGCAGCGAGCAGGGGGAGACCTACGAGCAGTACTTC
d_call: TRBD1
v_call: TRBV9
j_call: TRBJ2-7
clone_size: .

cdr3_aa: CASSMVSRGATGRRNEQFF
cdr3_nt: TGTGCCAGTAGTATGGTCTCCAGGGGGGCCACTGGACGCCGAAATGAGCAGTTCTTC
d_call: .
v_call: TRBV19
j_call: TRBJ2-1
clone_size: .

cdr3_aa: CASSFTGGAEAFF
cdr3_nt: TGTGCCAGCAGCTTCACAGGCGGCGCTGAAGCTTTCTTT
d_call: .
v_call: TRBV5-4
j_call: TRBJ1-1
clone_size: few

cdr3_aa: CASSPSADNYGYTF
cdr3_nt: TGTGCCAGCTCACCATCCGCGGATAACTATGGCTACACCTTC
d_call: .
v_call: TRBV18
j_call: TRBJ1-2
clone_size: few

cdr3_aa: CASSRTGLWETQYF
cdr3_nt: TGTGCCAGCAGCAGGACAGGGCTATGGGAGACCCAGTACTTC
d_call: TRBD1
v_call: TRBV9
j_call: TRBJ2-5
clone_size: .

cdr3_aa: CAWTGTIGQPQHF
cdr3_nt: TGTGCCTGGACGGGGACCATCGGACAGCCCCAGCATTTT
d_call: .
v_call: TRBV30
j_call: TRBJ1-5
clone_size: .

cdr3_aa: CASSLKGEQFF
cdr3_nt: TGTGCCAGCAGCTTAAAGGGTGAGCAGTTCTTC
d_call: .
v_call: TRBV11-1
j_call: TRBJ2-1
clone_size: .

cdr3_aa: CAGRELAAPYNEQFF
cdr3_nt: TGTGCCGGGCGTGAACTAGCGGCGCCCTACAATGAGCAGTTCTTC
d_call: TRBD2
v_call: TRBV2
j_call: TRBJ2-1
clone_size: few

cdr3_aa: CASSLGLGQPQHF
cdr3_nt: TGTGCCAGCAGCTTAGGACTGGGTCAGCCCCAGCATTTT
d_call: .
v_call: TRBV11-2
j_call: TRBJ1-5
clone_size: few

cdr3_aa: CASSLRTSGGADEQFF
cdr3_nt: TGTGCCAGCAGCCTCAGGACTAGCGGGGGGGCAGATGAGCAGTTCTTC
d_call: TRBD2
v_call: TRBV4-2
j_call: TRBJ2-1
clone_size: .

cdr3_aa: CASSPLGQEGGMNTEAFF
cdr3_nt: TGTGCCAGCAGCCCCTTGGGGCAGGAGGGGGGGATGAACACTGAAGCTTTCTTT
d_call: .
v_call: TRBV5-6
j_call: TRBJ1-1
clone_size: .

cdr3_aa: CASSTGQGWITEAFF
cdr3_nt: TGTGCCAGTAGTACAGGACAGGGGTGGATCACTGAAGCTTTCTTT
d_call: TRBD1
v_call: TRBV19
j_call: TRBJ1-1
clone_size: .

cdr3_aa: CASSLGSGTRNTEAFF
cdr3_nt: TGTGCCAGCAGCTTAGGCTCGGGCACCCGGAACACTGAAGCTTTCTTT
d_call: .
v_call: TRBV7-9
j_call: TRBJ1-1
clone_size: .

cdr3_aa: CASSMAGAATNEKLFF
cdr3_nt: TGTGCCAGTAGTATGGCAGGGGCTGCAACTAATGAAAAACTGTTTTTT
d_call: .
v_call: TRBV19
j_call: TRBJ1-4
clone_size: once

cdr3_aa: CASSQGVTGELFF
cdr3_nt: TGCGCCAGCAGCCAAGGAGTCACCGGGGAGCTGTTTTTT
d_call: .
v_call: TRBV4-3
j_call: TRBJ2-2
clone_size: .

cdr3_aa: CASSPPGRLGTDTQYF
cdr3_nt: TGTGCCAGCAGCCCACCGGGGCGCCTAGGGACAGATACGCAGTATTTT
d_call: .
v_call: TRBV4-2
j_call: TRBJ2-3
clone_size: .

cdr3_aa: CSARVVQPQHF
cdr3_nt: TGCAGTGCTAGAGTCGTGCAGCCCCAGCATTTT
d_call: .
v_call: TRBV20-1
j_call: TRBJ1-5
clone_size: few

cdr3_aa: CASSPRGGGANEQFF
cdr3_nt: TGTGCCAGCAGCCCCCGGGGCGGGGGGGCCAATGAGCAGTTCTTC
d_call: TRBD2
v_call: TRBV11-3
j_call: TRBJ2-1
clone_size: .

cdr3_aa: CASTLAGAFTYEQYF
cdr3_nt: TGTGCCAGCACCCTAGCGGGAGCGTTTACCTACGAGCAGTACTTC
d_call: TRBD2
v_call: TRBV5-6
j_call: TRBJ2-7
clone_size: few

cdr3_aa: CASSQDASGRGGTNEQFF
cdr3_nt: TGCGCCAGCAGCCAAGATGCGTCCGGGAGGGGGGGAACCAATGAGCAGTTCTTC
d_call: TRBD2
v_call: TRBV4-1
j_call: TRBJ2-1
clone_size: .

cdr3_aa: CASRLTGPSRPEQFF
cdr3_nt: TGTGCCAGCAGACTTACAGGGCCCAGCCGTCCTGAGCAGTTCTTC
d_call: .
v_call: TRBV28
j_call: TRBJ2-1
clone_size: .

cdr3_aa: CASSADGNTIYF
cdr3_nt: TGTGCCAGCAGCGCCGACGGAAACACCATATATTTT
d_call: .
v_call: TRBV7-3
j_call: TRBJ1-3
clone_size: .

cdr3_aa: CASSDRETEAFF
cdr3_nt: TGTGCCAGCTCCGATCGGGAGACTGAAGCTTTCTTT
d_call: .
v_call: TRBV27
j_call: TRBJ1-1
clone_size: .

cdr3_aa: CSVRTGATTNEQFF
cdr3_nt: TGCAGCGTACGTACAGGGGCTACTACAAATGAGCAGTTCTTC
d_call: TRBD1
v_call: TRBV29-1
j_call: TRBJ2-1
clone_size: .

cdr3_aa: CASSQDRGGRAGNEQFF
cdr3_nt: TGCGCCAGCAGCCAAGACAGGGGCGGGAGGGCCGGGAATGAGCAGTTCTTC
d_call: TRBD2
v_call: TRBV4-3
j_call: TRBJ2-1
clone_size: few

cdr3_aa: CASTRLIGGGGNTEAFF
cdr3_nt: TGTGCCAGCACCCGTCTGATAGGGGGGGGAGGAAACACTGAAGCTTTCTTT
d_call: .
v_call: TRBV28
j_call: TRBJ1-1
clone_size: .

cdr3_aa: CASSRTGGPFYYTF
cdr3_nt: TGTGCCAGCAGCCGGACAGGGGGCCCTTTTTACTACACCTTC
d_call: TRBD1
v_call: TRBV11-2
j_call: TRBJ1-2
clone_size: once

cdr3_aa: CASSFTGQTYEQYF
cdr3_nt: TGCGCCAGCAGCTTCACAGGGCAGACGTACGAGCAGTACTTC
d_call: .
v_call: TRBV5-1
j_call: TRBJ2-7
clone_size: few

cdr3_aa: CASSLRGDRQETQYF
cdr3_nt: TGTGCCAGCAGTTTAAGGGGTGACCGCCAAGAGACCCAGTACTTC
d_call: .
v_call: TRBV27
j_call: TRBJ2-5
clone_size: .

cdr3_aa: CASSLAGLGAFF
cdr3_nt: TGTGCCAGCAGCTTAGCTGGGTTAGGAGCTTTCTTT
d_call: .
v_call: TRBV11-2
j_call: TRBJ1-1
clone_size: .

cdr3_aa: CASSIAWDLSTDTQYF
cdr3_nt: TGTGCCAGTAGTATAGCCTGGGACCTTAGCACAGATACGCAGTATTTT
d_call: .
v_call: TRBV19
j_call: TRBJ2-3
clone_size: .

cdr3_aa: CASSYTIEETQYF
cdr3_nt: TGTGCCAGCAGCTACACTATTGAAGAGACCCAGTACTTC
d_call: .
v_call: TRBV7-3
j_call: TRBJ2-5
clone_size: .

cdr3_aa: CASSYPGTVNTEAFF
cdr3_nt: TGTGCCAGCAGTTACCCAGGGACAGTGAACACTGAAGCTTTCTTT
d_call: TRBD1
v_call: TRBV6-5
j_call: TRBJ1-1
clone_size: .

cdr3_aa: CASSRGGNNEQFF
cdr3_nt: TGCGCCAGCAGCCGAGGAGGGAACAATGAGCAGTTCTTC
d_call: .
v_call: TRBV5-1
j_call: TRBJ2-1
clone_size: .

cdr3_aa: CAWRLAGPYEQYF
cdr3_nt: TGTGCCTGGAGACTAGCGGGGCCATACGAGCAGTACTTC
d_call: TRBD2
v_call: TRBV30
j_call: TRBJ2-7
clone_size: .

cdr3_aa: CACWDGNTEAFF
cdr3_nt: TGTGCCTGTTGGGACGGGAACACTGAAGCTTTCTTT
d_call: .
v_call: TRBV30
j_call: TRBJ1-1
clone_size: .

cdr3_aa: CASSPNPGQPNEKLFF
cdr3_nt: TGTGCCAGCTCACCAAACCCGGGACAGCCAAATGAAAAACTGTTTTTT
d_call: TRBD1
v_call: TRBV18
j_call: TRBJ1-4
clone_size: .

cdr3_aa: CASSYRAGTGELFF
cdr3_nt: TGTGCCAGCAGCTATCGAGCGGGAACCGGGGAGCTGTTTTTT
d_call: TRBD2
v_call: TRBV7-3
j_call: TRBJ2-2
clone_size: .

cdr3_aa: CASSFLYEQYF
cdr3_nt: TGTGCCAGCAGCTTCCTCTACGAGCAGTACTTC
d_call: .
v_call: TRBV11-2
j_call: TRBJ2-7
clone_size: few

cdr3_aa: CASSYRLAGREYF
cdr3_nt: TGTGCCAGCAGTTACAGGCTAGCGGGGAGGGAATACTTC
d_call: TRBD2
v_call: TRBV6-5
j_call: TRBJ2-7
clone_size: .

cdr3_aa: CASSLGQGGYTF
cdr3_nt: TGTGCCAGCAGTTTAGGACAGGGTGGCTACACCTTC
d_call: TRBD1
v_call: TRBV28
j_call: TRBJ1-2
clone_size: .

cdr3_aa: CASSSGRETRQTDTQYF
cdr3_nt: TGTGCCAGCAGTTCCGGTCGGGAGACGCGGCAGACAGATACGCAGTATTTT
d_call: .
v_call: TRBV2
j_call: TRBJ2-3
clone_size: .

cdr3_aa: CASSQVGGSTDTQYF
cdr3_nt: TGTGCCAGCAGCCAAGTAGGGGGGAGCACAGATACGCAGTATTTT
d_call: .
v_call: TRBV4-2
j_call: TRBJ2-3
clone_size: .

cdr3_aa: CASSWGLAGDIDEQFF
cdr3_nt: TGCGCCAGCAGCTGGGGACTAGCGGGAGATATCGATGAGCAGTTCTTC
d_call: TRBD2
v_call: TRBV5-1
j_call: TRBJ2-1
clone_size: .

cdr3_aa: CASSPLVGTGELFF
cdr3_nt: TGTGCCAGCAGCCCACTTGTTGGTACCGGGGAGCTGTTTTTT
d_call: .
v_call: TRBV9
j_call: TRBJ2-2
clone_size: .

cdr3_aa: CASSITAGGSTDTQYF
cdr3_nt: TGTGCCAGCAGCATAACAGCGGGAGGGAGCACAGATACGCAGTATTTT
d_call: .
v_call: TRBV21-1
j_call: TRBJ2-3
clone_size: few

cdr3_aa: CASSPSSRAEAFF
cdr3_nt: TGTGCCAGCTCACCCTCATCAAGGGCGGAAGCTTTCTTT
d_call: .
v_call: TRBV18
j_call: TRBJ1-1
clone_size: few

cdr3_aa: CASSPSRVGAQPEAFF
cdr3_nt: TGTGCCAGCTCACCTTCCAGGGTCGGGGCGCAGCCTGAAGCTTTCTTT
d_call: .
v_call: TRBV18
j_call: TRBJ1-1
clone_size: .

cdr3_aa: CASSYASGAPGNTIYF
cdr3_nt: TGTGCCAGCAGTTACGCCTCAGGGGCCCCTGGAAACACCATATATTTT
d_call: .
v_call: TRBV6-5
j_call: TRBJ1-3
clone_size: .

cdr3_aa: CASSFWRDRGVPGNTIYF
cdr3_nt: TGTGCCAGCAGCTTTTGGAGGGACAGGGGAGTTCCTGGAAACACCATATATTTT
d_call: TRBD1
v_call: TRBV7-3
j_call: TRBJ1-3
clone_size: .

cdr3_aa: CASTPGGASSPLHF
cdr3_nt: TGTGCCAGCACCCCCGGGGGGGCCAGTTCACCCCTCCACTTT
d_call: .
v_call: TRBV2
j_call: TRBJ1-6
clone_size: .

cdr3_aa: CASSFGGTGGGKTQYF
cdr3_nt: TGCGCCAGCAGCTTCGGCGGGACAGGCGGCGGGAAGACCCAGTACTTC
d_call: TRBD1
v_call: TRBV5-1
j_call: TRBJ2-5
clone_size: .

cdr3_aa: CASRPGGSSYEQYF
cdr3_nt: TGTGCCAGCCGCCCAGGCGGGAGCTCCTACGAGCAGTACTTC
d_call: TRBD2
v_call: TRBV6-1
j_call: TRBJ2-7
clone_size: .

cdr3_aa: CASSLADTEAFF
cdr3_nt: TGCGCCAGCAGCTTAGCGGACACTGAAGCTTTCTTT
d_call: .
v_call: TRBV5-1
j_call: TRBJ1-1
clone_size: few